One sample yielded the 18 T cell receptor beta chains listed below, sequenced in a study of Graves' ophthalmopathy and Graves' hyperthyroidism. Amplified material comprised TCR beta CDR3 regions derived from RNA transcripts. First-round RT-PCR employed HTBI primers, with a second-round multiplex PCR after it. TCRdb independently ran MiXCR on the multiplex PCR reads; one entry per CDR3 protein. The profile shows 300,000 to 400,000 distinct CDR3 sequences, 15% to 20% of them singletons. The sample taken for sequencing was peripheral blood. These receptors were obtained from an adult man with Graves' ophthalmopathy.

This clonotype appeared many times. The chain uses TRBV5-1 and TRBJ1-2, with a weak D call TRBD1 (6 bases). V lost 4 bases and J 2 bases, leaving 21 bases between the germline ends. The CDR3 covers 17 residues. Germline V lookup: CDR1 SGHRS, CDR2 YFSETQ. CDR3 in DNA: TGCGCCAGCAGCCTCGCGGTTTTTACAGGGACCAACTATGGCTACACCTTC. Translating gives CASSLAVFTGTNYGYTF.

This clonotype was seen at least ten times. V gene TRBV4-3 combines with J gene TRBJ1-2; 7 bases line up with TRBD1. Trimming took 4 bases from V and 7 from J; bases not matched to a gene: 15. This CDR3 has 16 residues. Germline CDR1 is LGHNA and CDR2 is YSLEER. The chain's CDR3 is CASSPLATGQGGGYTF. In DNA, the CDR3 is TGCGCCAGCAGCCCGCTCGCGACAGGGCAAGGAGGTGGCTACACCTTC.

This clonotype was detected many times. This chain connects TRBV7-9 to TRBJ2-7, with 8 bases lining up with TRBD1. V was clipped by 1 base and J by 11 bases; unmatched bases: 10. CDR1 is SEHNR, CDR2 FQNEAQ, per germline (reference sequence). The CDR3 is made up of 14 amino acids. CDR3 in amino acids: CASSLDVGDRTKYF. Here the CDR3 DNA reads TGTGCCAGCAGCTTAGACGTAGGGGACAGGACCAAGTACTTC.

This clonotype was counted ten times or more. The V call is TRBV20-1, the J call TRBJ1-5; 7 positions match TRBD1. Germline loops: CDR1 DFQATT, CDR2 SNEGSKA (reference sequence). The CDR3 totals 14 residues. With 3 bases clipped from V and 1 base from J, the junction kept 3 bases outside the gene matches. CDR3 sequence: CSARGGQSNQPQHF. The CDR3 region has the DNA TGCAGTGCTAGGGGGGGACAGAGCAATCAGCCCCAGCATTTT.

The chain uses TRBV12-3 or TRBV12-4 and TRBJ2-5, with 9 bases that match TRBD1. The trim removed 5 bases at V and 3 bases at J, leaving 7 bases unmatched. CDR3 length: 15 amino acids. The CDR3 sequence: CASSHHRDREETQYF. CDR3 sequence (DNA): TGTGCCAGCAGTCATCACCGGGACAGGGAAGAGACCCAGTACTTC.

This chain links TRBV20-1 with TRBJ2-7; tentative D call: TRBD2 (5 bases). V lost 3 bases to trimming and J lost 2 bases, with 11 bases between them. This CDR3 has 13 residues. CDR1 and CDR2 (germline): DFQATT, SNEGSKA (reference sequence). The CDR3 protein is CSASKRGTYEQYF. The CDR3 DNA is TGCAGTGCTAGTAAGCGAGGGACCTACGAGCAGTACTTC.

With respect to this clonotype: One base away lies a much larger clone, so this may be a sequencing read error. The chain recombines TRBV5-1 with TRBJ2-2; D perhaps matches TRBD1 (6 bases). CDR1 is SGHRS and CDR2 is YFSETQ in the germline V gene. This CDR3 comprises 16 residues. CDR3 residues: CAISLEAAQGTGELFF. The CDR3 DNA reads TGCGCCATCAGCCTCGAGGCGGCACAGGGCACCGGGGAGCTGTTTTTT.

This clonotype was seen at least ten times. The DNA of the CDR3 is TGCAGTGCTAGAGACTTGACAGAACCAAACACTGAAGCTTTCTTT. This sequence encodes CSARDLTEPNTEAFF. The V gene is TRBV20-1, the J gene TRBJ1-1; tentative D call: TRBD1 (5 bases). Germline-derived CDR1 and CDR2 are DFQATT and SNEGSKA (reference sequence). Trimming pared 0 bases from V and 2 bases from J, leaving 13 bases between. The CDR3 sequence is 15 residues long.

This clonotype was seen at least ten times. V gene TRBV2 combines with J gene TRBJ1-1, with D perhaps TRBD1 (6 bases). CDR1 is SNHLY and CDR2 is FYNNEI in the germline V gene. There are 13 residues in the CDR3. The V end was cut by 6 bases, the J end by 4 bases, with 12 bases between. This CDR3 reads CASRVGQSTEAFF. The CDR3 DNA follows: TGTGCCAGCAGGGTTGGACAGAGCACTGAAGCTTTCTTT. The full variable domain, completed using reference TRBV2 and TRBJ1-1, is EPEVTQTPSHQVTQMGQEVILRCVPISNHLYFYWYRQILGQKVEFLVSFYNNEISEKSEIFDDQFSVERPDGSNFTLKIRSTKLEDSAMYFCASRVGQSTEAFFGQGTRLTVV.

At least ten counts were recorded for this clonotype. This sequence joins TRBV5-1 and TRBJ2-5; perhaps TRBD1 as D (5 bases). V lost 4 bases and J 0 bases, leaving 10 bases between the germline ends. Germline V lookup: CDR1 SGHRS, CDR2 YFSETQ. CDR3 length: 14 residues. The CDR3 reads CASSGAGNQETQYF. The CDR3 DNA follows: TGCGCCAGCAGCGGGGCTGGGAACCAAGAGACCCAGTACTTC.

The table lists this clonotype with many counts. The V call is TRBV20-1, the J call TRBJ1-1, with 7 bases fitting TRBD1. The V gene's germline CDR1 is DFQATT and CDR2 SNEGSKA (reference sequence). Trimming cost V 0 bases and J 1 base; bases outside gene matches: 11. The CDR3 runs to 17 residues. CDR3 amino acids: CSARDPIVGQTNTEAFF. As DNA, the CDR3 is TGCAGTGCTAGAGATCCGATCGTGGGACAGACGAACACTGAAGCTTTCTTT.

This clonotype was seen at least ten times. The junction does not match germline at one end; this may be a read error. The genes are TRBV7-2 and TRBJ2-7, with D possibly TRBD1 on 5 matching bases. The CDR3 runs 15 residues. Germline CDR1 SGHTA, CDR2 FQGNSA. CDR3 in amino acids: CASSLSGSGSSEQYF. Written as DNA, the CDR3 is TGTGCCAGCAGCTTATCCGGGTCAGGGTCCTCCGAGCAGTACTTC.

This clonotype was found many times. The chain is built from TRBV4-1 and TRBJ1-2; D is perhaps TRBD1 (6 bases). Per the germline V gene, CDR1 is MGHRA and CDR2 is YSYEKL. V lost 0 bases to trimming and J lost 0 bases, with 8 bases between them. The CDR3 has 15 residues. The CDR3 sequence is CASSQDPGANYGYTF. DNA for the CDR3: TGCGCCAGCAGCCAAGATCCAGGGGCTAACTATGGCTACACCTTC.

The chain employs TRBV7-8 and TRBJ2-7; 7 bases are a match to TRBD1. V was clipped by 5 bases and J by 3 bases; unmatched bases: 10. Germline V gene sequence: CDR1 SGHVS, CDR2 FQNEAQ. The CDR3 totals 15 residues. CDR3 nucleotide sequence: TGTGCCAGCAGCACAAGGACAGGTCACCTCTACGAGCAGTACTTC. Protein: CASSTRTGHLYEQYF.

The gene calls are TRBV10-3 and TRBJ1-1, with D unresolved. Trimming took 0 bases from V and 2 from J, leaving 22 bases between them. The CDR3 covers 19 residues. Germline V gene lookup returns CDR1 ENHRY and CDR2 SYGVKD. DNA of the CDR3: TGTGCCATCAGTGAGTCGAACATCCTATGGGGAGAAAGTAACACTGAAGCTTTCTTT. This translates into CAISESNILWGESNTEAFF.

This clonotype was seen only a few times. The chain has TRBV3-1 and TRBJ2-2; possibly TRBD1 for D (6 bases). The CDR3 contains 17 residues. Germline CDR1 is LGHDT and CDR2 is YNNKEL (reference sequence). Trimming took off 2 bases at V and 1 base at J, with 14 bases between the two ends. The CDR3: CASSQTRTVLNTGELFF. The CDR3, as DNA: TGTGCCAGCAGCCAAACCAGGACAGTTTTGAACACCGGGGAGCTGTTTTTT.

The rearrangement uses TRBV20-1 and TRBJ2-2, with D possibly matching TRBD2 (6 bases). V was shortened by 0 bases and J by 6 bases, with 8 bases between the two germline ends. This CDR3 has 13 residues. From germline, CDR1 is DFQATT and CDR2 SNEGSKA (reference sequence). The CDR3 protein is CSARERESGELFF. Written as DNA, the CDR3 is TGCAGTGCTAGAGAGCGGGAATCCGGGGAGCTGTTTTTT.

In its sample, this clonotype was seen many times. J is TRBJ2-2 and V is TRBV11-2, with no clear D. The CDR3 has 15 amino acids. The V and J ends lost 4 bases and 5 bases respectively, with 14 bases between them. Germline V gene lookup returns CDR1 SGHAT and CDR2 FQNNGV. Here the CDR3 reads CASSSFTLVTGELFF. CDR3 nucleotide sequence: TGTGCCAGCAGCTCGTTCACACTTGTAACCGGGGAGCTGTTTTTT. The full variable domain, in which reference TRBV11-2 and TRBJ2-2 provide the parts outside the CDR3, is EAGVAQSPRYKIIEKRQSVAFWCNPISGHATLYWYQQILGQGPKLLIQFQNNGVVDDSQLPKDRFSAERLKGVDSTLKIQPAKLEDSAVYLCASSSFTLVTGELFFGEGSRLTVL.